The T cell receptor beta chain described here comes from a study of blood T cell repertoires in COVID-19. Study background: Sources were T cells, B-cell-depleted T cells, or PBMCs; the material itself was cDNA or gDNA.

In the original processing: Nucleated cell number was recorded as an estimate derived from reference gene primer amplification. The protocol was immunoSEQ multiplex PCR, while the TCRdb copy is restricted to in-frame clones and leaves out a portion. Clone size and the V and J calls come from that table; the DNA yielded D and trimming. This sample has about 390,000 clones, with around 87% found just once. Germline assignment: CDR1 GTSNPN and CDR2 SVGIG (reference sequence). V dropped 1 base and J dropped 6; count of bases not matched to a gene: 2. The CDR3 contains 13 residues. The rearrangement joins TRBV30 to TRBJ2-2; 7 bases fit TRBD1. The sequence derives from a woman aged 60-75 years with COVID-19, enrolled during active disease. Sequenced material: peripheral blood. The CDR3 is CAWSGTGPGELFF. DNA of the CDR3: TGTGCCTGGAGTGGGACAGGACCCGGGGAGCTGTTTTTT. Variable domain in full (rest from reference TRBV30 and TRBJ2-2): SQTIHQWPATLVQPVGSPLSLECTVEGTSNPNLYWYRQAAGRGLQLLFYSVGIGQISSEVPQNLSASRPQDRQFILSSKKLLLSDSGFYLCAWSGTGPGELFFGEGSRLTVL.